Listed here are 4 T cell receptor beta chains from one sample, sequenced in a study of tumor-infiltrating lymphocytes in primary liver carcinoma. Total RNA amounting to around 450 ng was the source from which TCR beta cDNA was made with a constant-region primer. Investigators got TCR beta libraries out of three nested multiplex PCR rounds, done with slightly modified ARM-PCR. TRBV1-TRBV30 forward primers paired with a C-beta reverse primer drove the first two PCR rounds, about 9 cycles each. TCRdb fed the multiplex PCR reads into MiXCR, producing one record per CDR3 protein. The profile shows around 80,000 distinct CDR3 sequences, around 70% of them singletons. Joint extraction of RNA and DNA used about 17-31 mg of bulk tissue that was unsorted. Specimen: liver tumor tissue from sampling region 1. The subset here: tumor region T1, superior pole. These receptors all come from a man aged 35 to 55 with primary liver carcinoma and hepatitis B virus infection.

Regarding this clonotype: A junction end diverges from the germline sequence, so it may reflect a read error. The V and J genes are TRBV19 and TRBJ1-1; D gene ambiguous. From germline, CDR1 is LNHDA and CDR2 SQIVND (reference sequence). The CDR3 spans 13 residues. In nucleotides, the CDR3 is TGTGCCAGTAGTATCTACGGAAACACTGGAGCTTTCTTT. It encodes CASSIYGNTGAFF.

As regards this clonotype: As the CDR3 is not closed by the conserved phenylalanine or tryptophan, this likely results from a read error. CDR3: CSAVGTADTQYS. DNA of the CDR3: TGCAGCGCTGTCGGGACAGCAGATACGCAGTATTCT. V and J are TRBV29-1 and TRBJ2-3; 7 nucleotides agree with TRBD1. Germline V gives CDR1 SQVTM, CDR2 ANQGSEA. With 7 bases clipped from V and 4 bases from J, the junction kept 5 bases outside the gene matches. This CDR3 contains 12 residues.

As for this clonotype: A junction boundary mismatches the germline segment, possibly from a read error. The chain is built from TRBV10-3 and TRBJ1-1; the match to TRBD1 covers 8 bases. This CDR3 region has 13 residues. Germline assignment: CDR1 ENHRY and CDR2 SYGVKD. CDR3: CATQTGAGTETFF. The DNA for the CDR3 is TGTGCCACCCAGACAGGGGCGGGCACTGAAACTTTCTTC.

Notes on this clonotype: At one end the junction does not follow the germline gene, possibly because of a read error. For the CDR3, the DNA is TGCGCCAGCAGCTTAGAGGGTAGTTCACCCGAGCAGAACTTC. This gives the protein CASSLEGSSPEQNF. The chain joins TRBV5-1 to TRBJ2-7, with D perhaps matching TRBD2 (5 bases). The germline V gene has CDR1 SGHRS and CDR2 YFSETQ. The CDR3 length is 14 residues.